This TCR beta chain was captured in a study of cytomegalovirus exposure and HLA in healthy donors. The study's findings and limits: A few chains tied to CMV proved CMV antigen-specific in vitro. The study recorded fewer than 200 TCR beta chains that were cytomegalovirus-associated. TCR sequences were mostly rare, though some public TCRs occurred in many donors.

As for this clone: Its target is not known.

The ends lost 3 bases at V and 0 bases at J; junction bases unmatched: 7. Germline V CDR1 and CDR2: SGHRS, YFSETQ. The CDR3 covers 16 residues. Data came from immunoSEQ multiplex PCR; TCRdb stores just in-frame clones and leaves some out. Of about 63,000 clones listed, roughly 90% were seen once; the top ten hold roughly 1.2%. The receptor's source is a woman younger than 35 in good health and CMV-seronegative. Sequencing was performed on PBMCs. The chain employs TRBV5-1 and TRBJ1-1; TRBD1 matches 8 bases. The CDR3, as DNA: TGCGCCAGCAGCTGGACAGGGTTAGGGCTGAACACTGAAGCTTTCTTT. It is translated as CASSWTGLGLNTEAFF.